This is a list of T cell receptor beta chains from one sample in a study of response to subunit inactivated influenza vaccine. TCRdb recomputed calls from the RT-PCR reads with MiXCR, one row per CDR3 protein. The repertoire holds more than 400,000 distinct CDR3 sequences, with roughly 7.6% as singletons. The specimen comprised PBMCs from blood, sampled roughly 24 months after vaccination. These receptors came from a man aged 50-75 years who received an inactivated influenza vaccine. Both conserved end residues are part of each CDR3. A D gene is named only where the DNA matches it firmly. Size values are once, few and many counts, or a class for expanded clones, and some rows have none.

length	D	V	size	J	DNA	CDR3
16	.	TRBV19	.	TRBJ1-1	TGTGCCAGTAGTATTAGACGAGGGGAAGGGGTCACTGAAGCTTTCTTT	CASSIRRGEGVTEAFF
13	.	TRBV9	.	TRBJ2-1	TGTGCCAGCAGCGTAGGTGGGAGCGATGAGCAGTTCTTC	CASSVGGSDEQFF
12	TRBD1	TRBV29-1	few	TRBJ2-5	TGCAGCGTCGGACAGGGCCAAGAGACCCAGTACTTC	CSVGQGQETQYF
14	.	TRBV15	.	TRBJ2-5	TGTGCCACCAGGGCCGGACGGCTCCAAGAGACCCAGTACTTC	CATRAGRLQETQYF
17	TRBD2	TRBV5-4	.	TRBJ2-1	TGTGCCAGCAGCTTGAGTCTAGCGGGGGCAACATACAATGAGCAGTTCTTC	CASSLSLAGATYNEQFF
14	.	TRBV5-6	many	TRBJ2-5	TGTGCCAGCAGCTCGGGGGCCGATACAGAGACCCAGTACTTC	CASSSGADTETQYF
16	.	TRBV11-2	many	TRBJ1-5	TGTGCCAGCAGCTTAGATGGCTGGGCTACTAATCAGCCCCAGCATTTT	CASSLDGWATNQPQHF
16	.	TRBV27	many	TRBJ1-2	TGTGCCAGCAGCCCATCGGGCAGGGTGGCTAACTATGGCTACACCTTC	CASSPSGRVANYGYTF
16	.	TRBV7-9	many	TRBJ2-1	TGTGCCAGCAGCCCCACGACAGACCGCAATCACAATGAGCAGTTCTTC	CASSPTTDRNHNEQFF
12	.	TRBV29-1	many	TRBJ2-7	TGCAGCGTCAGGGACGGTCCCTACGAGCAGTACTTC	CSVRDGPYEQYF
13	.	TRBV7-2	.	TRBJ2-3	TGTGCCAGCAGGAGACCAACCACAGATACGCAGTATTTT	CASRRPTTDTQYF
15	.	TRBV9	.	TRBJ2-5	TGTGCCAGCAGCCCTCAGCCAGGTGGCCAAGAGACCCAGTACTTC	CASSPQPGGQETQYF
14	TRBD1	TRBV28	.	TRBJ2-7	TGTGCCAGCAGTTTATCCGCGACAGGGTCCGAGCAGTACTTC	CASSLSATGSEQYF
14	.	TRBV5-1	many	TRBJ1-6	TGCGCCAGCAGGGGTGAACGCGATAATTCACCCCTCCACTTT	CASRGERDNSPLHF
12	.	TRBV6-2/TRBV6-3	few	TRBJ2-7	TGTGCCAGCAGTCCGCGGTTCTACGAGCAGTACTTC	CASSPRFYEQYF
15	TRBD1	TRBV4-1	.	TRBJ1-1	TGCGCCAGCAGCTTACGGACAGGCCTTAGCACTGAAGCTTTCTTT	CASSLRTGLSTEAFF
14	TRBD1	TRBV4-1	many	TRBJ2-1	TGCGCCAGCAGCCAGGGACAGGGAGGGAATGAGCAGTTCTTC	CASSQGQGGNEQFF
16	TRBD2	TRBV15	many	TRBJ2-1	TGTGCCACCAGCGGGACTAGCGGCTTTTCCTACAATGAGCAGTTCTTC	CATSGTSGFSYNEQFF
15	.	TRBV4-3	.	TRBJ2-1	TGCGCCAGCAGCCAAGATCTCGGAAGGGGCAATGAGCAGTTCTTC	CASSQDLGRGNEQFF
15	TRBD1	TRBV15	.	TRBJ2-3	TGTGCCACCAGCTCCCACAGGGGGCGCACAGATACGCAGTATTTT	CATSSHRGRTDTQYF
12	.	TRBV7-2	many	TRBJ2-7	TGTGCCAGCAGCTCTGGCCACTACGAGCAGTACTTC	CASSSGHYEQYF
16	.	TRBV11-2	many	TRBJ2-5	TGTGCCAGCAGCTTCCCCTTAACCGGGTCCCAGGAGACCCAGTACTTC	CASSFPLTGSQETQYF
12	TRBD1	TRBV18	.	TRBJ2-7	TGTGCCAGCTCAGCGGACAGGGGCGAGCAGTACTTC	CASSADRGEQYF
16	.	TRBV15	few	TRBJ2-1	TGTGCCACCAGCAGCTTCCCGGGCTCTCCCTACAATGAGCAGTTCTTC	CATSSFPGSPYNEQFF
15	TRBD1	TRBV7-2	few	TRBJ2-3	TGTGCCAGCAGCCTTGCGGGACAGGGTCTAGATACGCAGTATTTT	CASSLAGQGLDTQYF
17	TRBD2	TRBV6-2/TRBV6-3	many	TRBJ2-3	TGTGCCAGCAGTTACTCGAAATTCGCGGGAGCGACAGATACGCAGTATTTT	CASSYSKFAGATDTQYF
16	.	TRBV10-3	many	TRBJ2-7	TGTGCCATCAGTGAGTCCTTGGGCGTTGGGGTCTCCGAGCAGTACTTC	CAISESLGVGVSEQYF
13	.	TRBV29-1	few	TRBJ2-5	TGCAGCGTCCAAGGGGGGGCAGGAGAGACCCAGTACTTC	CSVQGGAGETQYF
13	TRBD1	TRBV12-3/TRBV12-4	few	TRBJ1-2	TGTGCCAGCATCTGGACAGGCGGAAATGGCTACACCTTC	CASIWTGGNGYTF
14	TRBD2	TRBV12-3/TRBV12-4	few	TRBJ2-3	TGTGCCACCCTACTGACTAGCGCGTCAGATACGCAGTATTTT	CATLLTSASDTQYF
15	TRBD2	TRBV20-1	many	TRBJ2-5	TGCAGTGCTAGCCCTTTAGCGGGATCGGTGGAGACCCAGTACTTC	CSASPLAGSVETQYF
12	.	TRBV9	many	TRBJ2-5	TGTGCCAGCAGCGTAACCGAAGAGACCCAGTACTTC	CASSVTEETQYF
14	.	TRBV4-2	many	TRBJ1-1	TGTGCCAGCAGCCAAGGGTCTACGGCCACTGAAGCTTTCTTT	CASSQGSTATEAFF
13	.	TRBV29-1	many	TRBJ1-1	TGCAGCGCTGGGGCGGGGCAGAACACTGAAGCTTTCTTT	CSAGAGQNTEAFF
15	.	TRBV4-3	once	TRBJ2-7	TGCGCCAGCAGCCCTGGGGACACTTCCCTCAGGGAGCAGTACTTC	CASSPGDTSLREQYF
16	.	TRBV7-9	many	TRBJ2-2	TGTGCCAGCAGTCATCCGACAGGACAGAACACCGGGGAGCTGTTTTTT	CASSHPTGQNTGELFF
14	.	TRBV20-1	.	TRBJ2-3	TGCAGTGCTAGAGTTGGTAGCAGCACAGATACGCAGTATTTT	CSARVGSSTDTQYF